The 16 T cell receptor beta chains below were found in one sample sequenced in a study of blood T cell repertoires in COVID-19. The table came from immunoSEQ multiplex PCR; TCRdb's copy has only in-frame clones and leaves some out. Of some 70,000 clones detected, about 80% appear once; the ten largest clones hold less than 45%. Material: peripheral blood. The receptors were sampled from a man older than 75 with acute or convalescent COVID-19.

This chain links TRBV6-2 or TRBV6-3 with TRBJ2-3, with 9 bases that match TRBD2. The CDR3 contains 15 residues. In germline, CDR1 is MNHEY, CDR2 SVGEGT. V trimming: 0 bases; J trimming: 4 bases; junction bases outside the gene matches: 2. CDR3 loop: CASSYSRGGADTQYF. CDR3 nucleotides: TGTGCCAGCAGTTACTCGCGGGGGGGGGCAGATACGCAGTATTTT.

The V gene is TRBV4-3, the J gene TRBJ2-3; 15 positions match TRBD2. This CDR3 has 16 residues. With V trimmed by 3 bases and J by 5 bases, 3 bases remained unmatched. Germline assignment: CDR1 LGHNA and CDR2 YSLEER. This CDR3 reads CASSQGLAGGKDTQYF. Written as DNA, the CDR3 is TGCGCCAGCAGCCAGGGACTAGCGGGAGGTAAAGATACGCAGTATTTT.

J is TRBJ2-1 and V is TRBV19; 8 bases agree with TRBD2. The germline gives CDR1 LNHDA, CDR2 SQIVND (reference sequence). The CDR3 sequence is 16 residues long. Losses at the gene ends were 7 bases for V and 9 bases for J; bases not matched to a gene: 17. CDR3 amino acids: CASIPIAGLDEGEQFF. As DNA, the CDR3 is TGTGCCAGTATTCCCATAGCGGGACTAGATGAGGGTGAGCAGTTCTTC.

J is TRBJ2-7 and V is TRBV5-1; D not resolved. Germline-derived CDR1 and CDR2 are SGHRS and YFSETQ. Deletions cut 3 bases from V and 2 bases from J, with 12 bases between. The CDR3 extends over 14 amino acids. CDR3 residues: CASSYETPTYEQYF. For the CDR3, the DNA is TGCGCCAGCAGCTACGAGACACCTACCTACGAGCAGTACTTC.

This chain uses TRBV5-4 with TRBJ1-1; D may be TRBD1 (6 bases). CDR1 is SGHNT and CDR2 is YYREEE in the germline V gene (reference sequence). The CDR3 extends over 14 amino acids. The V end lost 2 bases, the J end lost 1 base, and 9 bases lay between the germline ends. The CDR3 protein is CASSFARGNTEAFF. Here the CDR3 DNA reads TGTGCCAGCAGCTTTGCCAGGGGGAACACTGAAGCTTTCTTT.

The chain has TRBV19 and TRBJ2-2; D is perhaps TRBD1 (6 bases). The CDR3 is 14 residues long. V was trimmed by 6 bases and J by 5 bases, leaving 13 bases between them. Germline CDR1 reads LNHDA; CDR2 reads SQIVND (reference sequence). This chain's CDR3 is CASRRDILTGELFF. CDR3 DNA sequence: TGTGCCAGTAGACGGGACATTTTGACCGGGGAGCTGTTTTTT.

The CDR3 sequence is CASSNYRDLSVEAFF. In DNA, the CDR3 is TGTGCCAGCTCAAATTACAGGGATTTGAGTGTTGAAGCTTTCTTT. This chain connects TRBV18 to TRBJ1-1, with TRBD1 as a possible D gene (6 bases). The germline CDR1 and CDR2 sequences are KGHSH and LQKENI. V dropped 5 bases and J dropped 7 bases, with 20 bases sitting between them. The CDR3 has 15 residues.

The rearrangement uses TRBV27 and TRBJ2-7, with 10 positions matching TRBD1. Trimming took 6 bases from V and 8 from J; bases not matched to a gene: 10. The germline gives CDR1 MNHEY, CDR2 SMNVEV (reference sequence). The CDR3 has 14 residues. The CDR3 spells CASSHPGQGTQQYF. DNA of the CDR3: TGTGCCAGCAGCCATCCGGGACAGGGGACCCAGCAGTACTTC.

This clone was seen just once. This chain links TRBV30 with TRBJ2-7, with D unclear. Germline CDR1 GTSNPN, CDR2 SVGIG (reference sequence). The V end lost 0 bases, the J end lost 0 bases, and 3 bases lay between the germline ends. The CDR3 has 12 residues. CDR3 sequence (DNA): TGTGCCTGGAGTGTTAGCTCCTACGAGCAGTACTTC. It specifies CAWSVSSYEQYF.

The V gene is TRBV28, the J gene TRBJ1-1, with D tentatively TRBD1 (5 bases). This CDR3 spans 15 amino acids. Germline lookup yields CDR1 MDHEN and CDR2 SYDVKM. Trimming removed 4 bases at V and 1 base at J, with 13 bases between. The CDR3 region has the DNA TGTGCCAGCAGTTCCCCATCTACAGGGAACACTGAAGCTTTCTTT. This translates into CASSSPSTGNTEAFF.

The chain has TRBV18 and TRBJ1-1; tentatively, D is TRBD1 (6 bases). Trimming removed 6 bases at V and 5 bases at J, with 16 bases between. CDR3 length equals 14 residues. Germline CDR1 and CDR2: KGHSH and LQKENI. The CDR3 loop is CASSSTGLATEAFF. For the CDR3, the DNA is TGTGCCAGCTCGTCCACAGGGCTTGCAACTGAAGCTTTCTTT.

The genes are TRBV6-5 and TRBJ1-2; D might be TRBD1 (5 bases). Germline CDR1 MNHEY, CDR2 SVGAGI. The length of the CDR3 is 14 residues. The V and J ends lost 10 bases and 1 base respectively, with 16 bases between them. Here the CDR3 reads CAIPRTILNYGYTF. The DNA of the CDR3 is TGTGCCATCCCCCGGACAATTCTTAACTATGGCTACACCTTC.

This chain connects TRBV5-6 to TRBJ1-5; D might be TRBD1 (5 bases). Between the trimmed V and J ends, which lost 1 base and 5 bases, there was a span of 13 bases. The CDR3 is 15 amino acids. CDR1 SGHDT and CDR2 YYEEEE come from the germline V gene. The CDR3 DNA reads as TGTGCCAGCAGCTTGTGGGGGACTTACCATCAGCCCCAGCATTTT. Translating gives CASSLWGTYHQPQHF.

V usage is TRBV9 and J usage is TRBJ2-1; D may be TRBD1 (6 bases). V was shortened by 3 bases and J by 0 bases, with 13 bases between the two germline ends. Germline values: CDR1 SGDLS, CDR2 YYNGEE. CDR3 length: 16 amino acids. The CDR3 spells CASSARQGSSYNEQFF. CDR3 DNA sequence: TGTGCCAGCAGCGCCCGTCAGGGGAGCTCCTACAATGAGCAGTTCTTC. The full variable domain, its missing parts supplied by reference TRBV9 and TRBJ2-1, is DSGVTQTPKHLITATGQRVTLRCSPRSGDLSVYWYQQSLDQGLQFLIQYYNGEERAKGNILERFSAQQFPDLHSELNLSSLELGDSALYFCASSARQGSSYNEQFFGPGTRLTVL.

The chain recombines TRBV20-1 with TRBJ2-5; D unclear. Germline V gives CDR1 DFQATT, CDR2 SNEGSKA (reference sequence). The germline V and J ends were trimmed by 2 bases and 3 bases, with 4 bases remaining between them. This CDR3 comprises 11 residues. DNA for the CDR3: TGCAGTGCTAGAACAGAAGAGACCCAGTACTTC. This translates into CSARTEETQYF.

V gene TRBV5-1 combines with J gene TRBJ1-2, with TRBD1 matching over 7 bases. Germline CDR1 and CDR2: SGHRS and YFSETQ. The ends lost 3 bases at V and 4 bases at J; junction bases unmatched: 3. The CDR3 extends over 13 amino acids. Here the CDR3 reads CASSWDSFYGYTF. Written as DNA, the CDR3 is TGCGCCAGCAGCTGGGACAGTTTCTATGGCTACACCTTC. Supplemented by reference TRBV5-1 and TRBJ1-2, the full variable domain reads KAGVTQTPRYLIKTRGQQVTLSCSPISGHRSVSWYQQTPGQGLQFLFEYFSETQRNKGNFPGRFSGRQFSNSRSEMNVSTLELGDSALYLCASSWDSFYGYTFGSGTRLTVV.